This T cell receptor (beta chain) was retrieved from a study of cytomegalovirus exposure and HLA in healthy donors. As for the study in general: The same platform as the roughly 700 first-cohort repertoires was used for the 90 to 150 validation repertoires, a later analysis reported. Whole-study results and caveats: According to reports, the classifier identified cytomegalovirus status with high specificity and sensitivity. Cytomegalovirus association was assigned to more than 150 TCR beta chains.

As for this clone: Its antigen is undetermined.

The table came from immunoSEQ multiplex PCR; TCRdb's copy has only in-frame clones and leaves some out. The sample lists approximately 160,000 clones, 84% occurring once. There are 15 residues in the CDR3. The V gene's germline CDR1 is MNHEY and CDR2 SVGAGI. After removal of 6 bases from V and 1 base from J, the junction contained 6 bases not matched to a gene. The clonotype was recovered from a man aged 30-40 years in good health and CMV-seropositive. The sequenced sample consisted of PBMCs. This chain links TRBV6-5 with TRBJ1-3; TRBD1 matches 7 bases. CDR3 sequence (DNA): TGTGCCAGCAGCAAACTACAGGGGTCTGGAAACACCATATATTTT. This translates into CASSKLQGSGNTIYF.